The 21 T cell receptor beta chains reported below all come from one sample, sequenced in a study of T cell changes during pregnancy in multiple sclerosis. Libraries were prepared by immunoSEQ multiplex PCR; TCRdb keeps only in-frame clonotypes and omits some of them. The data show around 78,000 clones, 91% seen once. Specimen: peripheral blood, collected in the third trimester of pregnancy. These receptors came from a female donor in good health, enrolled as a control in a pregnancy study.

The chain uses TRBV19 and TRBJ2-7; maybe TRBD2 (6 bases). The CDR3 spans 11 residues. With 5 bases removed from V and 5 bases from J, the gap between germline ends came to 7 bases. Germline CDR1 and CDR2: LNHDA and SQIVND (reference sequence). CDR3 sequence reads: CASSGTDEQYF. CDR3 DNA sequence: TGTGCCAGTAGTGGGACTGACGAGCAGTACTTC.

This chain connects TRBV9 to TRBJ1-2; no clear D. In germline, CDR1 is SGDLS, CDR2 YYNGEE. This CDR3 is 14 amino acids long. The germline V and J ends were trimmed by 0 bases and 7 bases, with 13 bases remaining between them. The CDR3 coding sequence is TGTGCCAGCAGCGTAGAGCCGGGAGTGGGTGGCTACACCTTC. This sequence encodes CASSVEPGVGGYTF.

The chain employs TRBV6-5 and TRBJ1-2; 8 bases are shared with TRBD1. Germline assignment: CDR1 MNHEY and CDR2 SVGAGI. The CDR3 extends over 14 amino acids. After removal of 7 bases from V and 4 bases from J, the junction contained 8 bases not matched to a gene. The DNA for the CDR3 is TGTGCCAGCACTCCCGACAGGGGCGGCTATGGCTACACCTTC. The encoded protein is CASTPDRGGYGYTF.

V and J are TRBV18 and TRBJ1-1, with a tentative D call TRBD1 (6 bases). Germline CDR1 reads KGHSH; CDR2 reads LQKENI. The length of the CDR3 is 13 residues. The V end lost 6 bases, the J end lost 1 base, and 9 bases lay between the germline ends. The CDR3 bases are TGTGCCAGCTCGGGGGGGCAGAACACTGAAGCTTTCTTT. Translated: CASSGGQNTEAFF.

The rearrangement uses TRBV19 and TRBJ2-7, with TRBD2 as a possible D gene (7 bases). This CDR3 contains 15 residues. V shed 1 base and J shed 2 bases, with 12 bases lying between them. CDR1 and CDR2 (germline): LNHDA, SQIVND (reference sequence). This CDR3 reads CASSIGGGLAYEQYF. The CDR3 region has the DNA TGTGCCAGTAGTATAGGCGGGGGCCTCGCCTACGAGCAGTACTTC.

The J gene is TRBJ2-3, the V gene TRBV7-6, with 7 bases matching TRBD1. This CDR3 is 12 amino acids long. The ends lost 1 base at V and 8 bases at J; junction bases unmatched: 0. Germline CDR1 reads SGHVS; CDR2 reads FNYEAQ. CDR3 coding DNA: TGTGCCAGCAGCTTAGGACAGGGTACGCAGTATTTT. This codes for CASSLGQGTQYF.

The CDR3 sequence: CASSPTRDSYGYTF. In DNA form, the CDR3 reads TGTGCCAGCAGCCCGACACGGGACAGTTATGGCTACACCTTC. The chain uses TRBV2 and TRBJ1-2; the match to TRBD1 covers 7 bases. J lost 5 bases, V lost 6 bases, and 9 bases had no gene match. The CDR3 has 14 residues. CDR1 is SNHLY and CDR2 is FYNNEI in the germline V gene.

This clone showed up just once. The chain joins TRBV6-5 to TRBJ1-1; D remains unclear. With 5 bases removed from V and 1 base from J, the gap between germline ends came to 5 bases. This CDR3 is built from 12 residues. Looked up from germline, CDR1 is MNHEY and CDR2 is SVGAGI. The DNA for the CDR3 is TGTGCCAGCAGTCCGAGGAACACTGAAGCTTTCTTT. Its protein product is CASSPRNTEAFF.

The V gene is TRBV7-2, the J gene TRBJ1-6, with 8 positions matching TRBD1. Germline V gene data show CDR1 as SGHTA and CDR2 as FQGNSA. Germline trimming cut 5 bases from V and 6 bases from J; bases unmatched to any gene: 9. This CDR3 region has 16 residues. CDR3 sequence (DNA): TGTGCCAGCAGCGAGGACAGGGCCCGGATTAATTCACCCCTCCACTTT. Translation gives CASSEDRARINSPLHF.

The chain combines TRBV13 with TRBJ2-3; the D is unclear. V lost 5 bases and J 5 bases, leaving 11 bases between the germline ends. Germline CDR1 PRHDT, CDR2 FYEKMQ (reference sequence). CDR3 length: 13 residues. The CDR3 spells CASSPPGGDTQYF. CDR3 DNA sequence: TGTGCCAGCAGCCCCCCCGGCGGAGATACGCAGTATTTT.

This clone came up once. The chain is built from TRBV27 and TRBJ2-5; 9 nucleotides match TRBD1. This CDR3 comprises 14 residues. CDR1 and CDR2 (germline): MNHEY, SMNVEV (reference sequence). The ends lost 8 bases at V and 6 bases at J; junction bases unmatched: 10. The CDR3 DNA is TGTGCCAGCCAGAGACAGGGGGAGGGAAAGACCCAGTACTTC. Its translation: CASQRQGEGKTQYF.

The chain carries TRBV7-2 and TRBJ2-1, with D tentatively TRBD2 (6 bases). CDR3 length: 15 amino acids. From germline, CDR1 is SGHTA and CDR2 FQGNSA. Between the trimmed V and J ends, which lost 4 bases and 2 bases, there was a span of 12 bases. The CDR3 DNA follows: TGTGCCAGCAGCTCAACCGGGACTCCCTACAATGAGCAGTTCTTC. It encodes CASSSTGTPYNEQFF. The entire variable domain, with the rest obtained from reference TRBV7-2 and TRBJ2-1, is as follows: GAGVSQSPSNKVTEKGKDVELRCDPISGHTALYWYRQSLGQGLEFLIYFQGNSAPDKSGLPSDRFSAERTGGSVSTLTIQRTQQEDSAVYLCASSSTGTPYNEQFFGPGTRLTVL.

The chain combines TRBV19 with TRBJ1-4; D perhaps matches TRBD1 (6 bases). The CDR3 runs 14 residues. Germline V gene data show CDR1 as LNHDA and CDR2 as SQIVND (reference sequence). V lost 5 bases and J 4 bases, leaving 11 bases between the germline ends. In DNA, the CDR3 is TGTGCCAGTAGTCCCGGACAGTTTAATGAAAAACTGTTTTTT. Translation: CASSPGQFNEKLFF.

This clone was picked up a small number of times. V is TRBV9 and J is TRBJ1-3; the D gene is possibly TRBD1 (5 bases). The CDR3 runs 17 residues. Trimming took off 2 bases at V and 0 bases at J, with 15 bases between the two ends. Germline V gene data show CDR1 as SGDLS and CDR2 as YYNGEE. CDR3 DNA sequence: TGTGCCAGCAGCGTGTCCCGGGTGGGGGGCTCTGGAAACACCATATATTTT. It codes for CASSVSRVGGSGNTIYF.

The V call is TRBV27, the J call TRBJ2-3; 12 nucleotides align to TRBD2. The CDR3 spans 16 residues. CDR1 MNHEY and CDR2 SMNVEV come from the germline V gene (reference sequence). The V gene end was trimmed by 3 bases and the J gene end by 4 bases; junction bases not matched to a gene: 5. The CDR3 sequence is CASSFLASGGADTQYF. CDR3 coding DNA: TGTGCCAGCAGTTTTCTGGCTAGCGGGGGGGCAGATACGCAGTATTTT.

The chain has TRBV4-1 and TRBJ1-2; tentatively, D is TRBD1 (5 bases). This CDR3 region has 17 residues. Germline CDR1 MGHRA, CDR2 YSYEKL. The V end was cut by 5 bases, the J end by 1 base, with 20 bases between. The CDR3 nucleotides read TGCGCCAGCAGCTTGACGGGGGAAACGTTAATTAACTATGGCTACACCTTC. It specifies CASSLTGETLINYGYTF.

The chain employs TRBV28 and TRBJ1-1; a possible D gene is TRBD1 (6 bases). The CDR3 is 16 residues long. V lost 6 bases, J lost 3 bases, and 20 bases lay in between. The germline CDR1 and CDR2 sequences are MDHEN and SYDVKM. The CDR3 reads CASSPGFAGGHTEAFF. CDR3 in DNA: TGTGCCAGCAGCCCCGGCTTTGCGGGGGGGCACACTGAAGCTTTCTTT. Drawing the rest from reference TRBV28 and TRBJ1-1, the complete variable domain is DVKVTQSSRYLVKRTGEKVFLECVQDMDHENMFWYRQDPGLGLRLIYFSYDVKMKEKGDIPEGYSVSREKKERFSLILESASTNQTSMYLCASSPGFAGGHTEAFFGQGTRLTVV.

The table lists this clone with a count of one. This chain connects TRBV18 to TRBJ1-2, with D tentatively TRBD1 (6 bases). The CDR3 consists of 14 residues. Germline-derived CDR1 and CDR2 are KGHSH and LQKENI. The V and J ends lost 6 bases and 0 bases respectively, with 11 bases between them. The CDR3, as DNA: TGTGCCAGCTCGCTGACAGGCGCTAACTATGGCTACACCTTC. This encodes CASSLTGANYGYTF.

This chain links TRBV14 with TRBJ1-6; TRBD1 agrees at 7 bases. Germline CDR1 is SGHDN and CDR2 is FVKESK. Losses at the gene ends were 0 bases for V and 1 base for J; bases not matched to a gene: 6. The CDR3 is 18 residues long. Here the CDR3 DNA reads TGTGCCAGCAGCCAAGATCTGCACAGGGGATCCTATAATTCACCCCTCCACTTT. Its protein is CASSQDLHRGSYNSPLHF.

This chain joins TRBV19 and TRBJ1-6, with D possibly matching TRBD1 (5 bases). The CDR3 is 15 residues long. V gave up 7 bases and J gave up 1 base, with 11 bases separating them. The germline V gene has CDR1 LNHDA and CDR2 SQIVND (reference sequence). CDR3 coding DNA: TGTGCCAGTACCACTACAGGTTCCTATAATTCACCCCTCCACTTT. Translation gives CASTTTGSYNSPLHF.

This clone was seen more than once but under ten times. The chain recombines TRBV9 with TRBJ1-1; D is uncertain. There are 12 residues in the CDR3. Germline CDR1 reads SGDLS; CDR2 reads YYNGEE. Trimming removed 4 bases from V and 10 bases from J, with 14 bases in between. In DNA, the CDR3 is TGTGCCAGCAGCCCAGCGGGGTTGGGAGCTTTCTTT. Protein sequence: CASSPAGLGAFF.